Below are 23 T cell receptor beta chains sequenced from a single sample in a study of blood T cell repertoires in COVID-19. Only in-frame clones appear in the TCRdb table, and some are missing; sequencing was by immunoSEQ multiplex PCR. This table has more than 200,000 clones, roughly four fifths appearing once. The specimen sequenced was PBMCs or T cells enriched from blood (not recorded which). These TCRs come from a man between 60 and 75 years old who had recovered from COVID-19.

The rearrangement links TRBV6-1 to TRBJ2-5, with D perhaps TRBD2 (5 bases). V lost 6 bases, J lost 4 bases, and 21 bases lay in between. CDR1 is MNHNS and CDR2 is SASEGT in the germline V gene. The CDR3 extends over 16 amino acids. The CDR3 DNA sequence: TGTGCCAGCAGAGAACCGAGCGGAAAGGGTCGAGAGACCCAGTACTTC. As protein: CASREPSGKGRETQYF.

The chain recombines TRBV2 with TRBJ2-3, with TRBD1 identical over 7 bases. CDR1 is SNHLY and CDR2 is FYNNEI in the germline V gene. The V segment lost 8 bases and the J segment 3 bases; nucleotides outside the gene matches: 11. The CDR3 totals 15 residues. CDR3 sequence reads: CASGLRGIPTDTQYF. CDR3 in DNA: TGTGCCAGCGGTCTCAGGGGGATCCCTACAGATACGCAGTATTTT. The entire variable domain, with the rest obtained from reference TRBV2 and TRBJ2-3, is as follows: EPEVTQTPSHQVTQMGQEVILRCVPISNHLYFYWYRQILGQKVEFLVSFYNNEISEKSEIFDDQFSVERPDGSNFTLKIRSTKLEDSAMYFCASGLRGIPTDTQYFGPGTRLTVL.

The chain is built from TRBV14 and TRBJ1-2; 7 nucleotides line up with TRBD1. This CDR3 comprises 15 residues. Looked up from germline, CDR1 is SGHDN and CDR2 is FVKESK. Trimming removed 0 bases from V and 7 bases from J; junction bases left unmatched: 8. The chain's CDR3 is CASSQDLGGVSGYTF. The CDR3 DNA sequence: TGTGCCAGCAGCCAAGACCTAGGGGGCGTAAGTGGCTACACCTTC. The full variable domain, rest sourced from reference TRBV14 and TRBJ1-2, is EAGVTQFPSHSVIEKGQTVTLRCDPISGHDNLYWYRRVMGKEIKFLLHFVKESKQDESGMPNNRFLAERTGGTYSTLKVQPAELEDSGVYFCASSQDLGGVSGYTFGSGTRLTVV.

This chain connects TRBV5-5 to TRBJ2-5, with 12 bases identical to TRBD2. The CDR3 is made up of 17 amino acids. Germline trimming cut 5 bases from V and 5 bases from J; bases unmatched to any gene: 13. The germline V gene encodes CDR1 SGHKS and CDR2 YYEKEE (reference sequence). CDR3 in amino acids: CASSSGTSGFGPETQYF. The CDR3 region has the DNA TGTGCCAGCAGTTCCGGGACTAGCGGGTTTGGCCCCGAGACCCAGTACTTC.

The chain combines TRBV10-3 with TRBJ1-1, with TRBD1 matching over 7 bases. The V and J ends lost 3 bases and 0 bases, in that order; junction bases with no gene match: 10. The CDR3 has 17 amino acids. Germline-derived CDR1 and CDR2 are ENHRY and SYGVKD. Here the CDR3 reads CAISERDRNFMNTEAFF. The CDR3 DNA is TGTGCCATCAGTGAACGGGACAGAAATTTCATGAACACTGAAGCTTTCTTT.

The table lists this clone with a few counts. The chain uses TRBV11-2 and TRBJ2-1; D unclear. Germline V lookup: CDR1 SGHAT, CDR2 FQNNGV. This CDR3 has 12 amino acids. V lost 8 bases, J lost 7 bases, and 12 bases lay in between. In DNA form, the CDR3 reads TGTGCCAGCGGCGAGGTGAGGAATGAGCAGTTCTTC. It yields the protein CASGEVRNEQFF.

The rearrangement uses TRBV6-5 and TRBJ1-4; no firm D call. The germline gives CDR1 MNHEY, CDR2 SVGAGI. The CDR3 sequence is 14 residues long. Between the trimmed V and J ends, which lost 6 bases and 10 bases, there was a span of 18 bases. CDR3 loop: CASSRGSHNGKLFF. In DNA, the CDR3 is TGTGCCAGCAGCCGAGGCAGTCATAACGGAAAACTGTTTTTT.

The rearrangement links TRBV19 to TRBJ1-2, with D unclear. There are 14 residues in the CDR3. Germline V gene lookup returns CDR1 LNHDA and CDR2 SQIVND (reference sequence). Trimming took off 3 bases at V and 3 bases at J, with 11 bases between the two ends. CDR3 amino acids: CASSIGGPYYGYTF. The CDR3 DNA is TGTGCCAGTAGTATCGGTGGGCCCTACTATGGCTACACCTTC.

This chain joins TRBV7-9 and TRBJ1-4; D gene unclear. V was pared by 6 bases and J by 8 bases, with 16 bases between. The CDR3 spans 14 residues. Germline CDR1 is SEHNR and CDR2 is FQNEAQ (reference sequence). The CDR3 DNA follows: TGTGCCAGCAGTCTCCTGGGCAGCCACGAAAAACTGTTTTTT. Translating it yields CASSLLGSHEKLFF.

The chain carries TRBV11-3 and TRBJ2-7; 8 positions agree with TRBD1. Germline CDR1 and CDR2: SGHNT and YENEEA. The CDR3 extends over 13 amino acids. V lost 5 bases, J lost 6 bases, and 6 bases stayed unmatched. This CDR3 is CASSRDRKGEQYF. The CDR3 DNA sequence: TGTGCCAGCAGCCGGGACAGGAAGGGCGAGCAGTACTTC.

This clone has a handful of counts. This chain links TRBV5-1 with TRBJ2-5; D may be TRBD2 (5 bases). The CDR3 loop spans 14 amino acids. Germline CDR1 reads SGHRS; CDR2 reads YFSETQ. Between the trimmed V and J ends, which lost 0 bases and 5 bases, there was a span of 11 bases. In nucleotides, the CDR3 is TGCGCCAGCAGCTTGGTTCTCGGCGGGGAGACCCAGTACTTC. Amino acids: CASSLVLGGETQYF.

The chain employs TRBV9 and TRBJ1-4; tentatively, D is TRBD1 (6 bases). With 0 bases removed from V and 4 bases from J, the gap between germline ends came to 13 bases. Germline loops: CDR1 SGDLS, CDR2 YYNGEE. This CDR3 has 16 residues. This CDR3 reads CASSVGTGGFNEKLFF. CDR3 coding DNA: TGTGCCAGCAGCGTAGGAACGGGGGGCTTTAATGAAAAACTGTTTTTT. The entire variable domain, with the rest obtained from reference TRBV9 and TRBJ1-4, is as follows: DSGVTQTPKHLITATGQRVTLRCSPRSGDLSVYWYQQSLDQGLQFLIQYYNGEERAKGNILERFSAQQFPDLHSELNLSSLELGDSALYFCASSVGTGGFNEKLFFGSGTQLSVL.

This clone was seen a single time. The CDR3 spells CASSLAAGTSTDTQYF. CDR3 DNA: TGCGCCAGCAGCTTGGCCGCGGGGACTAGCACAGATACGCAGTATTTT. The chain combines TRBV5-1 with TRBJ2-3, with a weak D call TRBD2 (6 bases). Trimming stripped 0 bases from V and 0 bases from J, with 11 bases between. There are 16 residues in the CDR3. Germline CDR1 reads SGHRS; CDR2 reads YFSETQ.

The chain carries TRBV7-9 and TRBJ2-7; 10 nucleotides line up with TRBD1. Germline V gene data show CDR1 as SEHNR and CDR2 as FQNEAQ (reference sequence). Trimming at V came to 4 bases and at J to 2 bases, leaving 8 bases not matched to a gene. The CDR3 runs 16 residues. CDR3 in DNA: TGTGCCAGCAGCTCAGAGGACAGGGGGAGGACCTACGAGCAGTACTTC. Its protein product is CASSSEDRGRTYEQYF.

This clone was observed a single time. V usage is TRBV11-2 and J usage is TRBJ1-2, with TRBD1 as a possible D gene (6 bases). The length of the CDR3 is 15 residues. CDR1 and CDR2 from the germline V gene are SGHAT and FQNNGV. V was clipped by 5 bases and J by 7 bases, with 20 bases between them. The CDR3 region has the DNA TGTGCCAGCAGCCAAGGGACGGCCTTAGGGGGTGGCTACACCTTC. Translation: CASSQGTALGGGYTF.

The chain combines TRBV27 with TRBJ1-2; weak D call: TRBD1 (6 bases). Trimming shortened V by 2 bases and J by 8 bases, and 18 bases separated the two germline ends. Looked up from germline, CDR1 is MNHEY and CDR2 is SMNVEV (reference sequence). The CDR3 covers 15 residues. The CDR3 loop is CASSLNQGLPGGYTF. In DNA form, the CDR3 reads TGTGCCAGCAGTTTAAATCAGGGGCTCCCGGGGGGCTACACCTTC.

The rearrangement joins TRBV5-6 to TRBJ2-3, with 10 bases fitting TRBD2. Germline values: CDR1 SGHDT, CDR2 YYEEEE. The length of the CDR3 is 15 residues. With V trimmed by 5 bases and J by 2 bases, 5 bases remained unmatched. As DNA, the CDR3 is TGTGCCAGCAGATCTCTAGCGGGGGTCACAGATACGCAGTATTTT. Translation gives CASRSLAGVTDTQYF.

The genes are TRBV6-5 and TRBJ2-1; 11 bases line up with TRBD2. The junction had 5 bases not matched to a gene; V was cut back by 5 bases and J by 5 bases. The CDR3 length is 15 residues. CDR1 is MNHEY and CDR2 is SVGAGI in the germline V gene. The CDR3 coding sequence is TGTGCCAGCAGTCGACTAGCGGGGCGAAACAATGAGCAGTTCTTC. It yields the protein CASSRLAGRNNEQFF.

V is TRBV29-1 and J is TRBJ1-1, with D possibly being TRBD1 (5 bases). CDR3 size: 13 residues. Germline V CDR1 and CDR2: SQVTM, ANQGSEA. Between the trimmed V and J ends, which lost 4 bases and 5 bases, there was a span of 14 bases. The CDR3 DNA is TGCAGCGTTGGGTCCGGGGGTTGGACTGAAGCTTTCTTT. As protein: CSVGSGGWTEAFF. Full variable domain (outside the CDR3, taken from reference TRBV29-1 and TRBJ1-1): SAVISQKPSRDICQRGTSLTIQCQVDSQVTMMFWYRQQPGQSLTLIATANQGSEATYESGFVIDKFPISRPNLTFSTLTVSNMSPEDSSIYLCSVGSGGWTEAFFGQGTRLTVV.

V and J are TRBV4-2 and TRBJ1-5; D not resolved. CDR1 is LGHNA, CDR2 YNFKEQ, per germline. V gave up 0 bases and J gave up 4 bases, with 10 bases separating them. This CDR3 comprises 15 residues. CDR3 region: CASSQDRGSNQPQHF. In DNA, the CDR3 is TGTGCCAGCAGCCAAGATAGAGGGAGTAATCAGCCCCAGCATTTT.

V gene TRBV27 combines with J gene TRBJ2-7; TRBD2 matches at 7 bases. This CDR3 is 14 amino acids long. Germline loops: CDR1 MNHEY, CDR2 SMNVEV (reference sequence). V shed 6 bases and J 2 bases; nucleotides not matched to a gene: 7. The CDR3 bases are TGTGCCAGCAGCCGCTTGGCGGGGGCCTACGAGCAGTACTTC. Translated: CASSRLAGAYEQYF.

V usage is TRBV7-2 and J usage is TRBJ1-5; TRBD1 matches at 7 bases. From germline, CDR1 is SGHTA and CDR2 FQGNSA. The CDR3 contains 15 residues. V trimming: 8 bases; J trimming: 4 bases; junction bases outside the gene matches: 11. Here the CDR3 reads CASGYTGTANQPQHF. Here the CDR3 DNA reads TGTGCCAGCGGGTACACCGGGACAGCAAATCAGCCCCAGCATTTT.

This rearrangement joins TRBV25-1 to TRBJ2-2, with 10 bases matching TRBD1. This CDR3 region has 16 residues. The trim removed 4 bases at V and 6 bases at J, leaving 8 bases unmatched. Germline loops: CDR1 MGHDK, CDR2 SYGVNS. CDR3 in amino acids: CASSVRPGQGSGELFF. CDR3 DNA: TGTGCCAGCAGTGTCCGGCCGGGACAGGGGTCCGGGGAGCTGTTTTTT.